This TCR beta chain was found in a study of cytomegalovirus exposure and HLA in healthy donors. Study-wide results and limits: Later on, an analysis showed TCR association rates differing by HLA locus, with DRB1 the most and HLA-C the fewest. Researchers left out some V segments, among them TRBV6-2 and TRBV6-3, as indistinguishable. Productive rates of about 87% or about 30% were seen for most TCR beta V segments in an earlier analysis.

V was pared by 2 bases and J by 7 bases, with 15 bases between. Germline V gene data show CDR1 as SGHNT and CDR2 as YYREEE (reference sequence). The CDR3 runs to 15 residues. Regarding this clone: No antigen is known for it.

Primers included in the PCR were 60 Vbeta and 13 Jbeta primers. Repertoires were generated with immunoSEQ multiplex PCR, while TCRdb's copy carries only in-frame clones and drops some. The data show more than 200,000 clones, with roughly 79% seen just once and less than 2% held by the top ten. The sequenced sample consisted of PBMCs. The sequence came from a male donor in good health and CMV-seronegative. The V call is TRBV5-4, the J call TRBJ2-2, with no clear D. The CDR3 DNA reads TGTGCCAGCAGCTTTTTGGGCAGGATCAGCGGGGAGCTGTTTTTT. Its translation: CASSFLGRISGELFF. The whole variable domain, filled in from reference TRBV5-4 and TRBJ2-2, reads ETGVTQSPTHLIKTRGQQVTLRCSSQSGHNTVSWYQQALGQGPQFIFQYYREEENGRGNFPPRFSGLQFPNYSSELNVNALELDDSALYLCASSFLGRISGELFFGEGSRLTVL.